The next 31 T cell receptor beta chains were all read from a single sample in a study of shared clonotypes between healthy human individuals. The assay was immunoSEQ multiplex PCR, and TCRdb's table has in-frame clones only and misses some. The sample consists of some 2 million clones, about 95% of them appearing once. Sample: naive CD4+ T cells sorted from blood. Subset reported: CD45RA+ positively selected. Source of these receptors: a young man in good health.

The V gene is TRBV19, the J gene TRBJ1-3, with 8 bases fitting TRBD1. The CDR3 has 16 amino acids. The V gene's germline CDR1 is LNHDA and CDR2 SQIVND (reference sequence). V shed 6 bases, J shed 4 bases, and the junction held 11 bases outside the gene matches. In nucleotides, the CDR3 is TGTGCCAGTAGCCTACGCGGGACAGGTACGGGAAACACCATATATTTT. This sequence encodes CASSLRGTGTGNTIYF.

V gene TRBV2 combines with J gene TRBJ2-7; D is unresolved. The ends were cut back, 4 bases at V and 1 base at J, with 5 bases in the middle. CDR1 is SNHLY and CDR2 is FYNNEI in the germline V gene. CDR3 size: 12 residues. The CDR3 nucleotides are TGTGCCAGCAGTGCAAGGTCCTACGAGCAGTACTTC. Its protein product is CASSARSYEQYF. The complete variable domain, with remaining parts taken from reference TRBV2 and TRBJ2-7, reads EPEVTQTPSHQVTQMGQEVILRCVPISNHLYFYWYRQILGQKVEFLVSFYNNEISEKSEIFDDQFSVERPDGSNFTLKIRSTKLEDSAMYFCASSARSYEQYFGPGTRLTVT.

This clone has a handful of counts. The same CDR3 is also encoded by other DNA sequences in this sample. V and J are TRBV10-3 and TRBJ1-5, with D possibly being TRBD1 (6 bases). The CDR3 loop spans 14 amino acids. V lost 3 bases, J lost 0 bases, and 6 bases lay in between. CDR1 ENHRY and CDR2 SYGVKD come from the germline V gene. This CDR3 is CAISEQGSNQPQHF. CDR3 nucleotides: TGTGCCATCAGTGAACAGGGTAGCAATCAGCCCCAGCATTTT.

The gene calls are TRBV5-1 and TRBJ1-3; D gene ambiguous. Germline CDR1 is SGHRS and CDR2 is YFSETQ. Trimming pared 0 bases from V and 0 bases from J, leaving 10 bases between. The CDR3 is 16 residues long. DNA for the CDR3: TGCGCCAGCAGCTTGGTGCAGAGGAACTCTGGAAACACCATATATTTT. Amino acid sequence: CASSLVQRNSGNTIYF.

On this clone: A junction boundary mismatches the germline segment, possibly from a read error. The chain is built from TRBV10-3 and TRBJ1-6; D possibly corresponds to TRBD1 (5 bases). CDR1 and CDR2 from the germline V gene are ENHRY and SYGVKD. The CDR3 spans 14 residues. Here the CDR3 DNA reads TGTGCCACCAGTCAGGCCAGGGCCCGCTCACCCCTCCACTTT. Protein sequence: CATSQARARSPLHF.

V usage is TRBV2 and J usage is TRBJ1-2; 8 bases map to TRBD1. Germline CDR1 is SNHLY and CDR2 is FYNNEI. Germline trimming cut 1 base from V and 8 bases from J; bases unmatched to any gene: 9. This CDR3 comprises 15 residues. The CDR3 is CASSEVQPDRGGYTF. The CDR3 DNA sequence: TGTGCCAGCAGTGAAGTGCAACCCGACAGGGGAGGCTACACCTTC. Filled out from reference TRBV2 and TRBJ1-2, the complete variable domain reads EPEVTQTPSHQVTQMGQEVILRCVPISNHLYFYWYRQILGQKVEFLVSFYNNEISEKSEIFDDQFSVERPDGSNFTLKIRSTKLEDSAMYFCASSEVQPDRGGYTFGSGTRLTVV.

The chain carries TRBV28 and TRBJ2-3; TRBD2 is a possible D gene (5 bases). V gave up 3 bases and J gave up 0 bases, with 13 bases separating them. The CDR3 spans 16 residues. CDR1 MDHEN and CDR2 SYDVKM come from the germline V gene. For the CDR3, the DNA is TGTGCCAGCAGTTTCAGTGGACTCGCGAGCACAGATACGCAGTATTTT. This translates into CASSFSGLASTDTQYF.

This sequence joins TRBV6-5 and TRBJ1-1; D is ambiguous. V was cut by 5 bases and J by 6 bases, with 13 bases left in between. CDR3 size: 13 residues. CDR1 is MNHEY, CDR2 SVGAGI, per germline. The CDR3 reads CASSTGIPPEAFF. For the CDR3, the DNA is TGTGCCAGCAGTACCGGGATACCGCCTGAAGCTTTCTTT.

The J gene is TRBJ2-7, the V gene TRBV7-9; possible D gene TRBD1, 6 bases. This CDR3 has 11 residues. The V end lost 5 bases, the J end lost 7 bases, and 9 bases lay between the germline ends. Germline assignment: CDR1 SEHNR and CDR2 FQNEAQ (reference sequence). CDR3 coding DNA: TGTGCCAGCAGCGCCGGACAGGAGCAGTACTTC. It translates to CASSAGQEQYF.

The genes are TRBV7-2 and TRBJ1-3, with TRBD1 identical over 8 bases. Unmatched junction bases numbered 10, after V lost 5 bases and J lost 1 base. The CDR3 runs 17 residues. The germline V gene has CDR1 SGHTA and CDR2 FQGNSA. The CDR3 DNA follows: TGTGCCAGCAGCAGGAACGACAGGGGTTTGTCTGGAAACACCATATATTTT. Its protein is CASSRNDRGLSGNTIYF.

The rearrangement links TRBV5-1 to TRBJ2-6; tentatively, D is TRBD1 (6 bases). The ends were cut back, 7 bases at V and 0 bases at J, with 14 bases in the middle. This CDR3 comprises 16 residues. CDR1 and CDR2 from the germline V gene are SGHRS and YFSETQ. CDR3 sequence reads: CASEPGASSGANVLTF. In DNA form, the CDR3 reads TGCGCCAGCGAACCAGGGGCAAGCTCTGGGGCCAACGTCCTGACTTTC.

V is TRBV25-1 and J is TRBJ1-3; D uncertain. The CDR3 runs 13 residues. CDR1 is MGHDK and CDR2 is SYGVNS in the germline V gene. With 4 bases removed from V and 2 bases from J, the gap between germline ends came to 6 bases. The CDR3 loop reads CASSGVAGNTIYF. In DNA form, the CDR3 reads TGTGCCAGCAGTGGAGTAGCTGGAAACACCATATATTTT.

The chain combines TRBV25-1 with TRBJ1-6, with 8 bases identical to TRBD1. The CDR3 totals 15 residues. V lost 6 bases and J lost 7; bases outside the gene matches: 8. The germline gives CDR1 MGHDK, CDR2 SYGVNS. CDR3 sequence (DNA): TGTGCCAGCAGGACTCCGGGACAGGCGAATTCACCCCTCCACTTT. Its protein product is CASRTPGQANSPLHF.

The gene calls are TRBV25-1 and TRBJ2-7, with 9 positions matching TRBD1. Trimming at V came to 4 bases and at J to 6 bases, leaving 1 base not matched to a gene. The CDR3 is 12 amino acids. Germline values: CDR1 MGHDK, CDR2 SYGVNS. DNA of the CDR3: TGTGCCAGCAGTGGGACAGGGGTCGAGCAGTACTTC. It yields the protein CASSGTGVEQYF.

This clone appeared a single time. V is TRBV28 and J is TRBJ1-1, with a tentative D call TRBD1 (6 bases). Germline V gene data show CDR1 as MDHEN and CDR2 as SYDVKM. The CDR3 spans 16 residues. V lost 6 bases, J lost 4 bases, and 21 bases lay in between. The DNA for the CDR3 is TGTGCCAGCAGGGAAACCCTAGGAGTACAGGGCACTGAAGCTTTCTTT. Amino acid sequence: CASRETLGVQGTEAFF.

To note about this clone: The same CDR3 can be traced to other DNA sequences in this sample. Here the CDR3 DNA reads TGTGCCAGCAGCTTGCGATGGGACACTGAAGCTTTCTTT. Encoded protein: CASSLRWDTEAFF. The rearrangement uses TRBV7-9 and TRBJ1-1; D is undetermined. Trimming removed 3 bases from V and 3 bases from J, with 8 bases in between. The CDR3 is 13 residues long. Per germline, CDR1 SEHNR and CDR2 FQNEAQ (reference sequence).

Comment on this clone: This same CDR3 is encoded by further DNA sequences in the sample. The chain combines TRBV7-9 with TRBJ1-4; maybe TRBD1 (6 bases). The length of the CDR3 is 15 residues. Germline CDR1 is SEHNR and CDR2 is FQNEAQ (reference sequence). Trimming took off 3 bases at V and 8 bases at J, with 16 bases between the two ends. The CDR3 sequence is CASSFGGGANEKLFF. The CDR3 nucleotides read TGTGCCAGCAGCTTCGGCGGGGGGGCAAACGAAAAACTGTTTTTT. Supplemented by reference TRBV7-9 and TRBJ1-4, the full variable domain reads DTGVSQNPRHKITKRGQNVTFRCDPISEHNRLYWYRQTLGQGPEFLTYFQNEAQLEKSRLLSDRFSAERPKGSFSTLEIQRTEQGDSAMYLCASSFGGGANEKLFFGSGTQLSVL.

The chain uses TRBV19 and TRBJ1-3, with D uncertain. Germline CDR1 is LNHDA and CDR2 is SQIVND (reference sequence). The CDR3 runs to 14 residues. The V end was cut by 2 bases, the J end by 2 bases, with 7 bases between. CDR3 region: CASSIKTTGNTIYF. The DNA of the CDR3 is TGTGCCAGTAGTATAAAAACAACTGGAAACACCATATATTTT. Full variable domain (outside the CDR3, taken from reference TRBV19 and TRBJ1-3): DGGITQSPKYLFRKEGQNVTLSCEQNLNHDAMYWYRQDPGQGLRLIYYSQIVNDFQKGDIAEGYSVSREKKESFPLTVTSAQKNPTAFYLCASSIKTTGNTIYFGEGSWLTVV.

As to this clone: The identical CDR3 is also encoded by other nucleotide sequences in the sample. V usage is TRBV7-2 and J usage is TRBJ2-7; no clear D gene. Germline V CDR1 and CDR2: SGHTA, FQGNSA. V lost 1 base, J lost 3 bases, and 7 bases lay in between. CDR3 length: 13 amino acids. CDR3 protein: CASSLGGVYEQYF. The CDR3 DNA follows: TGTGCCAGCAGCTTAGGTGGAGTCTACGAGCAGTACTTC.

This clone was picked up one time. CDR3 amino acids: CASSPNLASLRNTGELFF. CDR3 nucleotide sequence: TGTGCCAGCAGCCCGAATCTAGCGTCCCTTAGGAACACCGGGGAGCTGTTTTTT. This chain joins TRBV5-4 and TRBJ2-2, with D tentatively TRBD2 (6 bases). CDR1 and CDR2 from the germline V gene are SGHNT and YYREEE (reference sequence). This CDR3 has 18 residues. V was pared by 4 bases and J by 1 base, with 20 bases between. The whole variable domain, filled in from reference TRBV5-4 and TRBJ2-2, reads ETGVTQSPTHLIKTRGQQVTLRCSSQSGHNTVSWYQQALGQGPQFIFQYYREEENGRGNFPPRFSGLQFPNYSSELNVNALELDDSALYLCASSPNLASLRNTGELFFGEGSRLTVL.

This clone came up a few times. The CDR3 sequence: CASSERGGEANGYTF. The CDR3, as DNA: TGTGCCAGCAGTGAAAGGGGAGGCGAGGCTAATGGCTACACCTTC. This chain connects TRBV25-1 to TRBJ1-2, with a weak D call TRBD1 (5 bases). CDR3 length: 15 amino acids. CDR1 and CDR2 from the germline V gene are MGHDK and SYGVNS. Trimming took off 2 bases at V and 6 bases at J, with 16 bases between the two ends.

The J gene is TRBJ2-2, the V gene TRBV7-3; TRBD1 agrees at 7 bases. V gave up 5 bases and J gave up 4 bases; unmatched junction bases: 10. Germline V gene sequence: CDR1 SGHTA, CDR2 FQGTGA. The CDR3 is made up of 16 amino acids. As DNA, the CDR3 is TGTGCCAGCAGCCTCACAGGGGTCCTCGGCACCGGGGAGCTGTTTTTT. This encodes CASSLTGVLGTGELFF.

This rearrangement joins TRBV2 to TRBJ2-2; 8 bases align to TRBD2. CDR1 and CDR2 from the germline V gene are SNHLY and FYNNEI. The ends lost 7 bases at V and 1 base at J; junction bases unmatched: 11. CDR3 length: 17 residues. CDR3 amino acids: CASISGRAPRNTGELFF. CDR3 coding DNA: TGTGCCAGCATTTCCGGGAGGGCCCCAAGGAACACCGGGGAGCTGTTTTTT.

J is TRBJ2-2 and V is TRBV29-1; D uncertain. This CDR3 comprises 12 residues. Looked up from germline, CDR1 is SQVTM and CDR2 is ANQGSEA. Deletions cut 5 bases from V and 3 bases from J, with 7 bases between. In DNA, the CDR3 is TGCAGCGTTCCCGGGTACACCGGGGAGCTGTTTTTT. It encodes CSVPGYTGELFF.

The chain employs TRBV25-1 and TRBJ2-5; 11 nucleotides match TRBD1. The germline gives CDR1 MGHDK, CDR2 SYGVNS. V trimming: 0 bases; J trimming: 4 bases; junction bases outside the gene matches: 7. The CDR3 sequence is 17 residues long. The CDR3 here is CASSEYIGTGGIETQYF. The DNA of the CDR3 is TGTGCCAGCAGTGAATATATAGGGACAGGGGGTATAGAGACCCAGTACTTC.

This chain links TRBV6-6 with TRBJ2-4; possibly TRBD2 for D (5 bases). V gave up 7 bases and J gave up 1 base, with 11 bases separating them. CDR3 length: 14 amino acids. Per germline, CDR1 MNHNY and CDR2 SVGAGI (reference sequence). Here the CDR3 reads CASMAGWAKNIQYF. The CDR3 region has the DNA TGTGCCAGCATGGCGGGTTGGGCCAAAAACATTCAGTACTTC.

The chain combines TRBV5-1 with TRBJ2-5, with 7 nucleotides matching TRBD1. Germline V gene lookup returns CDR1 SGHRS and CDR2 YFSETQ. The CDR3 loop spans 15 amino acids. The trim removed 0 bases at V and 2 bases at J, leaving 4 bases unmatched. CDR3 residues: CASSLEDRTQETQYF. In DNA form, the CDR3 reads TGCGCCAGCAGCTTGGAGGACAGGACTCAAGAGACCCAGTACTTC.

CDR3 region: CASSLRTGEEQYF. In nucleotides, the CDR3 is TGTGCCAGCAGCTTGCGGACAGGGGAAGAGCAGTACTTC. The gene calls are TRBV7-2 and TRBJ2-7, with TRBD1 matching over 9 bases. The V and J ends lost 3 bases and 7 bases, in that order; junction bases with no gene match: 4. Germline values: CDR1 SGHTA, CDR2 FQGNSA. This CDR3 has 13 amino acids.

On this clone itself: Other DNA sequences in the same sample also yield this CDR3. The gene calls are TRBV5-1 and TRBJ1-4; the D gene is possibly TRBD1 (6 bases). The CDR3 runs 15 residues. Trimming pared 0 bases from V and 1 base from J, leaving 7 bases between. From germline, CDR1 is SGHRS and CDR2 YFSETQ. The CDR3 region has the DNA TGCGCCAGCAGCTTGGAGGGGGGAACTAATGAAAAACTGTTTTTT. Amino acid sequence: CASSLEGGTNEKLFF.

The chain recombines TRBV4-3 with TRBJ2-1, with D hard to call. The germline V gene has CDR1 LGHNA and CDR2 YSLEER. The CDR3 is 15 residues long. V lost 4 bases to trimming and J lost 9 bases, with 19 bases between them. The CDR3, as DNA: TGCGCCAGCAGCCTTAGAGGCGCTAGTGGCGGTGAGCAGTTCTTC. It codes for CASSLRGASGGEQFF.

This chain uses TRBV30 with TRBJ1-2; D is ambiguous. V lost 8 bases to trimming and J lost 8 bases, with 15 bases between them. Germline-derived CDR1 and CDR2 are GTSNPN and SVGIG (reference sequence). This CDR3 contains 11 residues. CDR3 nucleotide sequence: TGTGCCCTGGGCCACGAGTCAGGCTACACCTTC. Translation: CALGHESGYTF. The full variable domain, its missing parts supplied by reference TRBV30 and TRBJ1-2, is SQTIHQWPATLVQPVGSPLSLECTVEGTSNPNLYWYRQAAGRGLQLLFYSVGIGQISSEVPQNLSASRPQDRQFILSSKKLLLSDSGFYLCALGHESGYTFGSGTRLTVV.